This record covers a single T cell receptor beta chain. Its matching antigen is unknown. The TRB libraries of cDNA were built by UMI-labeled 5' RACE. Using the 5' RACE reads, TCRdb records one entry per CDR3 protein without DNA. This repertoire includes around 140,000 distinct CDR3 sequences. These data are taken from a study of CXCR3-negative and CXCR3-positive naive CD8 T cells. Findings and caveats of the study: Both naive subsets, CXCR3-negative and CXCR3-positive, displayed similar TRBV-TRBJ usage, unlike memory cells. Greater hydrophobicity was found in TRB CDR3s of CXCR3-positive naive cells than of CXCR3-negative naive cells.

This receptor was taken from a human donor in good health. Some clones in this sample may be carry-over from other donors' samples. Sequencing was carried out using naive CXCR3+ CD8+ T cells from blood. Stated subset: CD45RO-CCR7+CD27+CD95- naive CD8+ T cells expressing CXCR3 (TNR3+).

CDR3 loop: CASSGQGSGANVLTF. The rearrangement uses TRBV9 and TRBJ2-6. The CDR3 totals 15 residues. Looked up from germline, CDR1 is SGDLS and CDR2 is YYNGEE.